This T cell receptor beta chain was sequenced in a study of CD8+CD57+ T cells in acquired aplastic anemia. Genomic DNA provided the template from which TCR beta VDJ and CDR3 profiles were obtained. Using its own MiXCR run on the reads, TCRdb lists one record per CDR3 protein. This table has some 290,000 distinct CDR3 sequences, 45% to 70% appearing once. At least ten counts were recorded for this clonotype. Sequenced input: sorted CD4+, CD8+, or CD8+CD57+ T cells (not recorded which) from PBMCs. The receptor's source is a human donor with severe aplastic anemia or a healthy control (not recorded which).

The CDR3 protein is CASSLGPGLYGYTF. CDR3 sequence (DNA): TGTGCCAGCAGCTTAGGTCCAGGGCTCTATGGCTACACCTTC. The chain combines TRBV7-2 with TRBJ1-2; tentative D call: TRBD1 (5 bases). The CDR3 contains 14 residues. V was clipped by 1 base and J by 4 bases, with 10 bases between them. Germline lookup yields CDR1 SGHTA and CDR2 FQGNSA.